A single sample gave rise to the 11 T cell receptor beta chains below, sequenced in a study of response to subunit inactivated influenza vaccine. TCRdb re-called the RT-PCR reads through MiXCR, storing one row per CDR3 protein. The sample has about 520,000 distinct CDR3 sequences; roughly 23% are singletons. The sample here was CD4+ T cells sorted from PBMCs, taken more than 4 days after vaccination. The receptors were sampled from a man aged 50-60 years who received an inactivated influenza vaccine.

This clonotype was counted only a few times. This rearrangement joins TRBV5-1 to TRBJ2-3; perhaps TRBD1 as D (7 bases). CDR3 size: 16 residues. From germline, CDR1 is SGHRS and CDR2 YFSETQ. V was pared by 3 bases and J by 2 bases, with 16 bases between. Written as DNA, the CDR3 is TGCGCCAGCAGCTCAGGGGGGACCTCAAACACAGATACGCAGTATTTT. This encodes CASSSGGTSNTDTQYF.

This clonotype appeared a few times. V and J are TRBV7-2 and TRBJ2-1; 11 nucleotides agree with TRBD2. This CDR3 has 15 amino acids. The junction had 8 bases not matched to a gene; V was cut back by 1 base and J by 12 bases. Germline V gene data show CDR1 as SGHTA and CDR2 as FQGNSA. CDR3 bases: TGTGCCAGCAGCTTAGGGCTAGCGGGAGGAGGGGGGCAGTTCTTC. Amino acid sequence: CASSLGLAGGGGQFF. The entire variable domain, with the rest obtained from reference TRBV7-2 and TRBJ2-1, is as follows: GAGVSQSPSNKVTEKGKDVELRCDPISGHTALYWYRQSLGQGLEFLIYFQGNSAPDKSGLPSDRFSAERTGGSVSTLTIQRTQQEDSAVYLCASSLGLAGGGGQFFGPGTRLTVL.

This clonotype showed up just a few times. The chain joins TRBV11-2 to TRBJ2-3; perhaps D is TRBD1 or TRBD2 (5 bases each). This CDR3 has 18 amino acids. Germline V lookup: CDR1 SGHAT, CDR2 FQNNGV. The germline V and J ends were trimmed by 4 bases and 8 bases, with 28 bases remaining between them. The CDR3 DNA reads as TGTGCCAGCAGCTGGAGCTGGGACGTGGGGCTTCCCCCGGGTACGCAGTATTTT. Amino acids: CASSWSWDVGLPPGTQYF.

This clonotype was counted between two and nine times. The chain recombines TRBV5-1 with TRBJ2-5; D uncertain. The CDR3 spans 15 residues. Deletions cut 4 bases from V and 0 bases from J, with 13 bases between. Germline CDR1 SGHRS, CDR2 YFSETQ. Here the CDR3 reads CASSPGPTDQETQYF. CDR3 DNA sequence: TGCGCCAGCAGCCCTGGACCAACCGACCAAGAGACCCAGTACTTC. Based on the CDR3 plus reference TRBV5-1 and TRBJ2-5, the full variable domain is KAGVTQTPRYLIKTRGQQVTLSCSPISGHRSVSWYQQTPGQGLQFLFEYFSETQRNKGNFPGRFSGRQFSNSRSEMNVSTLELGDSALYLCASSPGPTDQETQYFGPGTRLLVL.

V and J are TRBV20-1 and TRBJ1-1, with D possibly TRBD1 on 6 matching bases. Between the trimmed V and J ends, which lost 8 bases and 1 base, there was a span of 11 bases. The CDR3 has 12 residues. Germline CDR1 is DFQATT and CDR2 is SNEGSKA (reference sequence). In DNA, the CDR3 is TGCAGTTGCCTCAGGGGGAACACTGAAGCTTTCTTT. This gives the protein CSCLRGNTEAFF.

The J gene is TRBJ2-1, the V gene TRBV20-1, with TRBD2 matching 7 bases. V gave up 0 bases and J gave up 4 bases; unmatched junction bases: 12. Per the germline V gene, CDR1 is DFQATT and CDR2 is SNEGSKA (reference sequence). CDR3 length: 17 residues. CDR3 in amino acids: CSARDGLIAGLYNEQFF. The CDR3 bases are TGCAGTGCTAGAGATGGGTTGATAGCGGGTCTTTACAATGAGCAGTTCTTC.

On this clonotype itself: A much larger clone differs from this one at a single base, so this may be a read error. This chain connects TRBV13 to TRBJ2-1; 9 bases align to TRBD1. Germline values: CDR1 PRHDT, CDR2 FYEKMQ (reference sequence). Trimming at V came to 8 bases and at J to 0 bases, leaving 11 bases not matched to a gene. This CDR3 spans 17 amino acids. For the CDR3, the DNA is TGTGCCAGCGGCTCCAGACAGGGGGTTAGCTCCTACAATGAGCAGTTCTTC. Translation: CASGSRQGVSSYNEQFF.

This clonotype was seen a handful of times. The chain has TRBV12-3 or TRBV12-4 and TRBJ1-3; D is undetermined. Trimming took off 6 bases at V and 0 bases at J, with 9 bases between the two ends. The CDR3 loop spans 14 amino acids. The CDR3 coding sequence is TGTGCCAGCAGAGCGATGTCCTCTGGAAACACCATATATTTT. As protein: CASRAMSSGNTIYF.

This clonotype was observed a few times. The chain couples TRBV5-1 to TRBJ2-3, with 10 bases that match TRBD1. The germline V gene encodes CDR1 SGHRS and CDR2 YFSETQ. This CDR3 contains 16 residues. After removal of 5 bases from V and 0 bases from J, the junction contained 6 bases not matched to a gene. This CDR3 reads CASRTGQGGSTDTQYF. As DNA, the CDR3 is TGCGCCAGCAGAACAGGACAGGGGGGGAGCACAGATACGCAGTATTTT.

V gene TRBV20-1 combines with J gene TRBJ2-7, with TRBD1 as a possible D gene (6 bases). CDR1 DFQATT and CDR2 SNEGSKA come from the germline V gene (reference sequence). V shed 5 bases and J shed 4 bases, with 18 bases lying between them. The CDR3 length is 14 residues. Here the CDR3 reads CSAPLPRGGYEQYF. For the CDR3, the DNA is TGCAGTGCTCCCCTTCCTAGAGGGGGATACGAGCAGTACTTC.

Only a few counts were recorded for this clonotype. The rearrangement joins TRBV7-9 to TRBJ2-3; unclear D gene. Germline CDR1 is SEHNR and CDR2 is FQNEAQ (reference sequence). The V end was cut by 5 bases, the J end by 7 bases, with 16 bases between. The CDR3 contains 14 residues. Written as DNA, the CDR3 is TGTGCCAGCAGCCCTCCCACTACTACCAATACGCAGTATTTT. Translating gives CASSPPTTTNTQYF.